The clone carrying this T cell receptor (beta chain) has a handful of counts. The target antigen is unknown. The record originates from a study of T cells after yellow fever vaccination. Overall study results and limits: Booster samples showed a return of most primary-vaccination clones (approximately 96% CD4, approximately 85% CD8). The secondary response showed a weaker magnitude and a faster peak, day 5 versus 15.

The CDR3 extends over 16 amino acids. V was pared by 1 base and J by 4 bases, with 13 bases between. 5'RACE template switching produced TCR cDNA carrying a universal primer site and UMIs. TCRdb reanalysed the 5' RACE reads using MiXCR and keeps one entry per CDR3 protein. The sample lists 500,000 to 650,000 distinct CDR3 sequences, 17% occurring once. The sequence was obtained from a man aged 18-30 years who received the YFV17D yellow fever vaccine. This sample comprised PBMCs, obtained roughly 5 days after the first yellow fever vaccination. The J gene is TRBJ2-2, the V gene TRBV12-3 or TRBV12-4; D may match TRBD1 or TRBD2 (6 bases each). The CDR3 sequence: CASSLDRGLGTGELFF. CDR3 nucleotides: TGTGCCAGCAGTTTAGATCGGGGGCTTGGCACCGGGGAGCTGTTTTTT.